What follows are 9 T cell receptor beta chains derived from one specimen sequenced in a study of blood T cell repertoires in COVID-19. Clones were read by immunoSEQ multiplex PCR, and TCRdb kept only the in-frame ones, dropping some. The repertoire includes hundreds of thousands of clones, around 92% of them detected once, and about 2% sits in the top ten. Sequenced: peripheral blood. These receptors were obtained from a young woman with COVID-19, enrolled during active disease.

CDR3 loop: CASGGQGESPLHF. CDR3 nucleotides: TGTGCCAGCGGGGGACAGGGAGAGTCACCCCTCCACTTT. The rearrangement joins TRBV6-5 to TRBJ1-6, with 9 bases aligning to TRBD1. Germline-derived CDR1 and CDR2 are MNHEY and SVGAGI. With V trimmed by 8 bases and J by 10 bases, 6 bases remained unmatched. The CDR3 consists of 13 residues.

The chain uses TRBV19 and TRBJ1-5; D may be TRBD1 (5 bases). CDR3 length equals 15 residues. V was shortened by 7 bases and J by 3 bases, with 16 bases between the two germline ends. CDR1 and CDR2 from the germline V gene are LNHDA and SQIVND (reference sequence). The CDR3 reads CASTVGGEANQPQHF. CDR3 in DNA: TGTGCCAGTACCGTGGGGGGGGAAGCCAATCAGCCCCAGCATTTT.

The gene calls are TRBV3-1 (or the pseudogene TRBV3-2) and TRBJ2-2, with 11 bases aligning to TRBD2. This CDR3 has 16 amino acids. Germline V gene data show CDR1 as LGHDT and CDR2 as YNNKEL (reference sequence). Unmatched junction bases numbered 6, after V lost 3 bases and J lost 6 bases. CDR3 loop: CASSHNLAGGAGELFF. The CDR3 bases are TGTGCCAGCAGCCATAACCTAGCGGGGGGCGCCGGGGAGCTGTTTTTT.

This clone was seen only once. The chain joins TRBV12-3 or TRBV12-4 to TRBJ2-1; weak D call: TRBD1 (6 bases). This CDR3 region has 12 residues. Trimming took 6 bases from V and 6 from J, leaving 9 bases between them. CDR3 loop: CASSPDSNEQFF. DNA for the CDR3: TGTGCCAGCAGCCCGGACAGCAATGAGCAGTTCTTC.

CDR3 sequence: CASSPGLAGGQETQYF. Here the CDR3 DNA reads TGTGCCAGCTCACCAGGACTAGCGGGGGGGCAAGAGACCCAGTACTTC. The rearrangement links TRBV18 to TRBJ2-5, with 15 bases matching TRBD2. This CDR3 has 16 residues. Germline V gives CDR1 KGHSH, CDR2 LQKENI. After removal of 2 bases from V and 2 bases from J, the junction contained 0 bases not matched to a gene.

CDR3 in amino acids: CASSRQGGEKLFF. The CDR3 nucleotides are TGTGCCAGCAGCCGTCAGGGAGGAGAAAAACTGTTTTTT. The chain uses TRBV14 and TRBJ1-4; possible D gene TRBD1, 5 bases. V was cut by 4 bases and J by 8 bases, with 11 bases left in between. CDR1 is SGHDN and CDR2 is FVKESK in the germline V gene. There are 13 residues in the CDR3.

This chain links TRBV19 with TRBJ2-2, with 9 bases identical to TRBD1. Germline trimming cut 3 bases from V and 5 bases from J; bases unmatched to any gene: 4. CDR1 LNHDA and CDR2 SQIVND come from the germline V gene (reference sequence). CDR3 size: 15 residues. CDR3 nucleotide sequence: TGTGCCAGTAGTATGCGACAGGGGGTTACCGGGGAGCTGTTTTTT. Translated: CASSMRQGVTGELFF.

As DNA, the CDR3 is TGTGCCAGCAACCAGGGAACTAGCGAAGAGACCCAGTACTTC. Encoded protein: CASNQGTSEETQYF. This chain connects TRBV3-1 (or the pseudogene TRBV3-2) to TRBJ2-5; 7 nucleotides match TRBD2. The CDR3 is made up of 14 amino acids. J lost 3 bases, V lost 7 bases, and 8 bases had no gene match. The germline V gene encodes CDR1 LGHDT and CDR2 YNNKEL (reference sequence).

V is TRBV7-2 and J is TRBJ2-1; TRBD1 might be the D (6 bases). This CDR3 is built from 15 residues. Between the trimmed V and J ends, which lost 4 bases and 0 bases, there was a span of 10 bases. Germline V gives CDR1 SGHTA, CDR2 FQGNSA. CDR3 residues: CASSSTGSSYNEQFF. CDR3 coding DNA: TGTGCCAGCAGCTCTACAGGGAGCTCCTACAATGAGCAGTTCTTC.